The entry below describes one TCR beta chain. Investigators isolated RNA and reverse transcribed it into cDNA to act as the sequencing template. Clones were sequenced by immunoSEQ multiplex PCR, and TCRdb holds only the in-frame ones, with some missing. Of about 69,000 clones in the sample, about three fifths are singletons; the top ten hold roughly 18%. CDR3 length equals 17 residues. Germline CDR1 MGHRA, CDR2 YSYEKL. V lost 5 bases, J lost 0 bases, and 5 bases stayed unmatched. Punch biopsies of lesional scalp, plus peripheral blood, were taken from alopecia areata patients. PBMC-derived CD4+ and CD8+ T cells were sorted. This record belongs to a study of CD8+ T cells in alopecia areata. Whole-study context: Patients took tofacitinib for 6 to 18 months, followed by 6 drug-free months.

The source of this sequence is a human donor with alopecia areata. The sequenced sample was CD8+ T cells sorted from blood, obtained at week 0. The gene calls are TRBV4-1 and TRBJ2-3; TRBD2 aligns across 13 bases. In DNA form, the CDR3 reads TGCGCCAGCAGCTCCAAACTAGCGGGAGGGAGCACAGATACGCAGTATTTT. Translation: CASSSKLAGGSTDTQYF.